This TCR beta chain was recovered during a study of blood T cell repertoires in COVID-19. Clones were read by immunoSEQ multiplex PCR, and TCRdb kept only the in-frame ones, dropping some. The data contain 130,000 or so clones, 80% to 90% of them singletons. This CDR3 contains 15 residues. With V trimmed by 2 bases and J by 4 bases, 7 bases remained unmatched. Germline V CDR1 and CDR2: LGHDT, YNNKEL (reference sequence). Sequenced material: peripheral blood. The chain uses TRBV3-1 (or the pseudogene TRBV3-2) and TRBJ2-5; 7 positions match TRBD2. The sequence was collected from a human donor in a cohort sampled during active COVID-19. DNA of the CDR3: TGTGCCAGCAGCCAAACGGGGGGTAGCGGAGAGACCCAGTACTTC. Its protein is CASSQTGGSGETQYF.